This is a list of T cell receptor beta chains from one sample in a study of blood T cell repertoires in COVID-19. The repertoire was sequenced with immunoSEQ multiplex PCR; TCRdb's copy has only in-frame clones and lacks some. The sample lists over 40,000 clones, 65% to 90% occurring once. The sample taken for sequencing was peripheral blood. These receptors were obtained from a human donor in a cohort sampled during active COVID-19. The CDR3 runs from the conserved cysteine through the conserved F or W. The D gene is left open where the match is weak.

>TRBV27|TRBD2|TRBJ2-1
TGTGCCAGCATCTCGGGCGGGAGTTCCTACAATGAGCAGTTCTTC
CASISGGSSYNEQFF
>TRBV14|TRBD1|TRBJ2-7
TGTGCCAGCAGCCTCGCCTACAGGGGGCGCGGATACGAGCAGTACTTC
CASSLAYRGRGYEQYF
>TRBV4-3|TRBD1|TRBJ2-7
TGCGCCAGCAGCCAACAAGACCAGGGGGCGTACGAGCAGTACTTC
CASSQQDQGAYEQYF
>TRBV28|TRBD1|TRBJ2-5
TGTGCCAGCAGGGGGACAGGGACGGGGCAAGAGACCCAGTACTTC
CASRGTGTGQETQYF
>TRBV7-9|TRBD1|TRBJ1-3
TGTGCCAGCAGCTCGGACAGGGACGGAAACACCATATATTTT
CASSSDRDGNTIYF
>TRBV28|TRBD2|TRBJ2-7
TGTGCCAGCAGTTTACTAGCGGGGGGCCGCGAGCAGTACTTC
CASSLLAGGREQYF
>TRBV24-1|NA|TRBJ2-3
TGTGCCACCAGTGATTTAGGCGGGGTCAACACAGATACGCAGTATTTT
CATSDLGGVNTDTQYF
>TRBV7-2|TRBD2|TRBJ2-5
TGTGCCAGCAGCTTAACCCCACTAGCGGGAGAAGAGACCCAGTACTTC
CASSLTPLAGEETQYF
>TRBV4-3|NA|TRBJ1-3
TGCGCCAGCAGCCAAGACGAGTCAGGGGAAGGGTCTGGAAACACCATATATTTT
CASSQDESGEGSGNTIYF
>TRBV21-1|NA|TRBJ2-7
TGTGCCAGCAGCAGGCTCCACGAGCAGTACTTC
CASSRLHEQYF
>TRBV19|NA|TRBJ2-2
TGTGCCAGTAGTTCAAGGCGGGCCGCGAACACCGGGGAGCTGTTTTTT
CASSSRRAANTGELFF
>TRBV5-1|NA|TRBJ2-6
TGCGCCAGCAGCTCTATAGCTGGGGCCAACGTCCTGACTTTC
CASSSIAGANVLTF
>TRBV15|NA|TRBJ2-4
TGTGCCACCAGCCGAGGGACACTAGCCAAAAACATTCAGTACTTC
CATSRGTLAKNIQYF